This entry lists 4 T cell receptor beta chains sequenced from one sample in a study of T cells in Graves' hyperthyroidism and ophthalmopathy. Amplification of TCR beta CDR3 regions was performed using RNA transcripts as template. An initial round of RT-PCR targeting the TCR CDR3 relied on the HTBI primer set. TCRdb re-analysed the multiplex PCR reads in MiXCR, keeping a single row per CDR3 protein. The sample yields roughly 400,000 distinct CDR3 sequences, about 25% seen once. Sequenced material: blood. Source of these receptors: a man aged 45-65 years with Graves' hyperthyroidism.

This clonotype has a count of ten or more. This chain uses TRBV11-2 with TRBJ2-5; 7 bases match TRBD2. The CDR3 has 16 residues. CDR1 is SGHAT and CDR2 is FQNNGV in the germline V gene. Trimming removed 0 bases from V and 5 bases from J; junction bases left unmatched: 9. In DNA form, the CDR3 reads TGTGCCAGCAGCTTAGAACTCGACCTAGCGGTGGAGACCCAGTACTTC. Translated, it gives CASSLELDLAVETQYF.

The table lists this clonotype with a few counts. The rearrangement links TRBV12-3 or TRBV12-4 to TRBJ2-2; no clear D gene. The CDR3 has 15 residues. With 3 bases removed from V and 1 base from J, the gap between germline ends came to 9 bases. The CDR3 DNA follows: TGTGCCAGCAGTTTGAGTCACGGGAACACCGGGGAGCTGTTTTTT. It specifies CASSLSHGNTGELFF.

Concerning this clonotype itself: Compared with germline, one end of the junction differs, possibly owing to a read error. J is TRBJ2-5 and V is TRBV7-8, with D unresolved. CDR3 length: 15 amino acids. The germline gives CDR1 SGHVS, CDR2 FQNEAQ. The DNA of the CDR3 is TGTGCCAGCGGCTTAGTGCCTGCCAGTGGAGAGACCCAGTACTTC. Residues: CASGLVPASGETQYF.

This clonotype was seen more than once but under ten times. The CDR3 region has the DNA TGTGCCAGCAGACCCCCGGCGGGGAGAACCGGGGAGCTGTTTTTT. Protein product: CASRPPAGRTGELFF. The chain employs TRBV6-1 and TRBJ2-2, with D maybe TRBD2 (6 bases). From germline, CDR1 is MNHNS and CDR2 SASEGT. The V and J ends lost 6 bases and 5 bases respectively, with 16 bases between them. The CDR3 covers 15 residues.